The text below deals with one T cell receptor (beta chain). The data originate from a study of blood T cell repertoires in COVID-19. Across the study: COVID-19 samples collected from the United States, Italy and Spain covered acute and convalescent phases. The analysed material was cDNA or gDNA that came from T cells, B-cell-depleted T cells, or PBMCs.

In the original processing: Estimation of nucleated cell counts relied on the amplification of reference gene primers. Produced via immunoSEQ multiplex PCR; TCRdb's table is partial and in-frame only. V, J and clone size derive from that table, while D and trimming were established from the DNA sequence. The sample shows over 200,000 clones, roughly 82% of them seen only once. The CDR3 loop spans 16 amino acids. The V gene lost 4 bases and the J gene lost 0 bases, with 15 bases spanning the gap. Germline CDR1 MGHDK, CDR2 SYGVNS. The sample consisted of peripheral blood. This sequence joins TRBV25-1 and TRBJ1-2; a possible D gene is TRBD1 (5 bases). This sequence originates from a man between 35 and 55 years old who had recovered from COVID-19. DNA of the CDR3: TGTGCCAGCAGTGTTCTGGGGGGGGACTCTAACTATGGCTACACCTTC. It yields the protein CASSVLGGDSNYGYTF.